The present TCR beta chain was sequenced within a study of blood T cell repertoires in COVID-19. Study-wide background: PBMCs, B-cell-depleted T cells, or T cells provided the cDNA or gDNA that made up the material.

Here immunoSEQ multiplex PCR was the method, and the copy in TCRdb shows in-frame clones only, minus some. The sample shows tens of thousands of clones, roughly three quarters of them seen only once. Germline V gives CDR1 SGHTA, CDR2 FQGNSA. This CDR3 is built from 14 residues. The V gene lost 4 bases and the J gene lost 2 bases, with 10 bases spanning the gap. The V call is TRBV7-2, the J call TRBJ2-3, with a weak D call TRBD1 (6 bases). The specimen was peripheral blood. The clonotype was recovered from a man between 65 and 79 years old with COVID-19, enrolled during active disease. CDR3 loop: CASSSQGYTDTQYF. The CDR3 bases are TGTGCCAGCAGCTCACAGGGATACACAGATACGCAGTATTTT.